This TCR beta chain was recovered during a study of T cells after posttransplantation cyclophosphamide. Study-level findings and limits: Donor CD8+ memory clones often dominated recipient blood repertoires at later times.

This clone was seen ten or more times. Antigen unknown. This table comes from immunoSEQ multiplex PCR, and its TCRdb copy is limited to in-frame clones, with some not included. The sample has about 22,000 clones, none seen only once. The sequence derives from a woman aged 50 to 65 in good health, CMV-negative, and a related stem cell transplant donor. The sample consisted of PBMCs.

DNA for the CDR3: TGCGCCAGCAGCCAAGGGACAGGGGGCTTGGGCGGGGAGCTGTTTTTT. Its translation: CASSQGTGGLGGELFF. The chain combines TRBV4-3 with TRBJ2-2; 11 bases are a match to TRBD1. CDR1 is LGHNA, CDR2 YSLEER, per germline. The CDR3 spans 16 residues. The ends lost 1 base at V and 7 bases at J; junction bases unmatched: 5.